This entry is about one T cell receptor (beta chain). Its antigen remains unknown. Other nucleotide sequences from this sample produce the same CDR3. The sample belongs to a study of cytomegalovirus exposure and HLA in healthy donors. V was pared by 3 bases and J by 8 bases, with 7 bases of the junction left unmatched. This CDR3 has 16 amino acids. The germline gives CDR1 SGHRS, CDR2 YFSETQ. In the PCR, 60 Vbeta and 13 Jbeta primers were used. As handled by the study authors: As a later analysis found, there were 70 million to 90 million unique TCR beta chains, of which some 9.9 million were shared. Assay: immunoSEQ multiplex PCR; the TCRdb copy retains only in-frame clones and omits some. The V and J calls and clone size come from that table; D and trimming were worked out from the DNA. The table has approximately 170,000 clones, 60% to 80% seen once. Study outcomes and limitations: Some V segments, including TRBV6-2 and TRBV6-3, were excluded as indistinguishable. Later analysis placed DRB1 highest and HLA-C lowest in TCR association rates, which differed by HLA locus.

What was sequenced was PBMCs. This chain links TRBV5-1 with TRBJ2-1; 14 bases are shared with TRBD2. The sequence came from a female donor in good health and CMV-seronegative. This chain's CDR3 is CASSSDRLAGGDEQFF. The CDR3 nucleotides read TGCGCCAGCAGCTCCGACCGACTAGCGGGAGGGGATGAGCAGTTCTTC.